Each of the 14 T cell receptor beta chains below was sequenced from the same sample in a study of Graves' ophthalmopathy and Graves' hyperthyroidism. The sequenced template was RNA, covering the TCR beta CDR3 region. First-round RT-PCR relied on HTBI primers, and a second-round multiplex PCR came next. Each CDR3 protein gets one entry after TCRdb re-called the multiplex PCR reads with MiXCR. The sample lists 500,000 to 800,000 distinct CDR3 sequences, about two fifths occurring once. The source material was peripheral blood. These receptors were obtained from an adult man with Graves' ophthalmopathy.

To note about this clonotype: The junction does not match germline at one end; this may be a read error. The genes are TRBV10-3 and TRBJ1-6; 7 bases agree with TRBD1. The CDR3 has 15 amino acids. The germline CDR1 and CDR2 sequences are ENHRY and SYGVKD. The CDR3 DNA sequence: TGTGCCAGCAGTGAGCGACAGGGTTCTGATTCATCCCTCCACTTT. Translating it yields CASSERQGSDSSLHF.

This rearrangement joins TRBV12-3 or TRBV12-4 to TRBJ2-3; 10 nucleotides agree with TRBD2. This CDR3 is built from 15 residues. The J segment lost 0 bases and the V segment lost 6 bases, leaving 3 bases of the junction unmatched. The CDR3 nucleotides read TGTGCCAGCAGCCTGACTAGCGGGAGCACAGATACGCAGTATTTT. This encodes CASSLTSGSTDTQYF.

The CDR3 DNA follows: TGTGCCAGCAGTGAACAGCGGGGGGGGCAGCCCCAGCATTTT. This encodes CASSEQRGGQPQHF. J is TRBJ1-5 and V is TRBV2, with TRBD1 as a possible D gene (5 bases). This CDR3 has 14 amino acids. Deletions cut 2 bases from V and 7 bases from J, with 12 bases between. Germline V gene data show CDR1 as SNHLY and CDR2 as FYNNEI. Drawing the rest from reference TRBV2 and TRBJ1-5, the complete variable domain is EPEVTQTPSHQVTQMGQEVILRCVPISNHLYFYWYRQILGQKVEFLVSFYNNEISEKSEIFDDQFSVERPDGSNFTLKIRSTKLEDSAMYFCASSEQRGGQPQHFGDGTRLSIL.

The chain employs TRBV4-2 and TRBJ2-7; 9 bases align to TRBD1. The length of the CDR3 is 18 residues. Germline values: CDR1 LGHNA, CDR2 YNFKEQ. V lost 4 bases and J lost 3; bases outside the gene matches: 16. CDR3 coding DNA: TGTGCCAGCAGCCCCGGGTCCCGGGACAGGGCCCGTTTCTACGAGCAGTACTTC. It is translated as CASSPGSRDRARFYEQYF.

The genes are TRBV6-5 and TRBJ2-7; D gene uncertain. In germline, CDR1 is MNHEY, CDR2 SVGAGI. V gave up 8 bases and J gave up 3 bases, with 17 bases separating them. CDR3 size: 14 residues. This chain's CDR3 is CASPLKGKYYEQYF. The CDR3 DNA reads TGTGCCAGCCCTCTGAAAGGGAAATACTACGAGCAGTACTTC.

This clonotype has a count of ten or more. The rearrangement joins TRBV2 to TRBJ2-5; weak D call: TRBD2 (6 bases). V was pared by 7 bases and J by 5 bases, with 17 bases between. CDR3 length: 14 amino acids. CDR1 is SNHLY, CDR2 FYNNEI, per germline. The CDR3 bases are TGTGCCAGCATAGGGCAGGGCGGAGGGGAGACCCAGTACTTC. Its protein is CASIGQGGGETQYF.

The chain joins TRBV7-9 to TRBJ1-2; TRBD1 agrees at 7 bases. Germline CDR1 SEHNR, CDR2 FQNEAQ (reference sequence). V lost 5 bases and J lost 7; bases outside the gene matches: 10. The CDR3 loop spans 14 amino acids. CDR3 bases: TGTGCCAGCAGCGTGGGGAGGGACAGTTCTGGCTACACCTTC. Translation: CASSVGRDSSGYTF.

The chain carries TRBV2 and TRBJ2-5, with a possible D match to TRBD2 (6 bases). The CDR3 is made up of 15 amino acids. The V gene's germline CDR1 is SNHLY and CDR2 FYNNEI. Trimming cost V 4 bases and J 9 bases, with 21 bases left between them. CDR3 coding DNA: TGTGCCAGCAGTGGGGGCGGGGACGGATATCAGCCCCAGTACTTC. It translates to CASSGGGDGYQPQYF.

Ten or more counts support this clonotype. The chain uses TRBV4-1 and TRBJ2-7; D remains ambiguous. CDR3 length: 13 amino acids. Trimming took off 4 bases at V and 0 bases at J, with 7 bases between the two ends. Germline CDR1 is MGHRA and CDR2 is YSYEKL. The CDR3 DNA reads TGCGCCAGCAGCCCCGAACTCTCCTACGAGCAGTACTTC. Residues: CASSPELSYEQYF.

The rearrangement links TRBV30 to TRBJ1-3; D unclear. Trimming removed 6 bases from V and 0 bases from J, with 6 bases in between. The CDR3 is made up of 12 amino acids. The germline gives CDR1 GTSNPN, CDR2 SVGIG (reference sequence). CDR3 residues: CACSASGNTIYF. The DNA of the CDR3 is TGTGCCTGCTCAGCCTCTGGAAACACCATATATTTT.

Ten or more counts support this clonotype. The rearrangement joins TRBV19 to TRBJ1-6, with 8 bases matching TRBD1. The CDR3 sequence is 14 residues long. CDR1 LNHDA and CDR2 SQIVND come from the germline V gene (reference sequence). V was pared by 6 bases and J by 9 bases, with 7 bases of the junction left unmatched. For the CDR3, the DNA is TGTGCCAGTAGGGAGGACAGGGAGAGTTCACCCCTCCACTTT. It translates to CASREDRESSPLHF.

V gene TRBV7-2 combines with J gene TRBJ1-2; tentatively, D is TRBD1 (6 bases). The CDR3 sequence is 16 residues long. CDR1 SGHTA and CDR2 FQGNSA come from the germline V gene. Trimming took off 5 bases at V and 4 bases at J, with 20 bases between the two ends. The DNA for the CDR3 is TGTGCCAGCAGCCCAGCGCCGGGCCAGGGGACCTATGGCTACACCTTC. Translated: CASSPAPGQGTYGYTF.

This clonotype was recorded at least ten times. The genes are TRBV12-3 or TRBV12-4 and TRBJ1-5; 8 bases map to TRBD1. This CDR3 is 16 amino acids long. The V and J ends lost 5 bases and 7 bases, in that order; junction bases with no gene match: 13. This chain's CDR3 is CASSIGQGLVGQPQHF. Here the CDR3 DNA reads TGTGCCAGCAGTATAGGACAGGGATTAGTGGGGCAGCCCCAGCATTTT.

This clonotype was recorded many times. V is TRBV24-1 and J is TRBJ2-2; D is uncertain. Germline loops: CDR1 KGHDR, CDR2 SFDVKD. The CDR3 sequence is 13 residues long. Trimming stripped 4 bases from V and 3 bases from J, with 5 bases between. Written as DNA, the CDR3 is TGTGCCACCAGTGACCACGACACCGGGGAGCTGTTTTTT. Its protein is CATSDHDTGELFF.